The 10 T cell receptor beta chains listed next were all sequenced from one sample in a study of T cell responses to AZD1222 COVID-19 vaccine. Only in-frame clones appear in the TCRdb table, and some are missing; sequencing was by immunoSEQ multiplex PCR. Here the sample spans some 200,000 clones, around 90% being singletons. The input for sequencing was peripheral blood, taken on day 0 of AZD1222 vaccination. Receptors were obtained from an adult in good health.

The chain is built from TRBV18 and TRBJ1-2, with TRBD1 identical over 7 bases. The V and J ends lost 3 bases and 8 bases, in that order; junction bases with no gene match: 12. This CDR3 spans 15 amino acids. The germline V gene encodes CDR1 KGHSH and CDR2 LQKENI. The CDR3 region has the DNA TGTGCCAGCTCACCGGCAGGACAGGTCTCGGGCGGCTACACCTTC. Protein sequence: CASSPAGQVSGGYTF.

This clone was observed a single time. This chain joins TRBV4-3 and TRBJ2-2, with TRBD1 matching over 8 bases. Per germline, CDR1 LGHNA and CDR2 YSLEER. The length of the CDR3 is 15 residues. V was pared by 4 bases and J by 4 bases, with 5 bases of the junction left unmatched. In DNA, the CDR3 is TGCGCCAGCAGCCCGGGGACAGGACCCACCGGGGAGCTGTTTTTT. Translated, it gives CASSPGTGPTGELFF.

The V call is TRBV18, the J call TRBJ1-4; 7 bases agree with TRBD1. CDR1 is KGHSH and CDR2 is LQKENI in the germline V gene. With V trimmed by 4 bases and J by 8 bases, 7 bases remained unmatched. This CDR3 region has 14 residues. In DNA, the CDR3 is TGTGCCAGCTCACGGAGGGGGCACGAGGAAAAACTGTTTTTT. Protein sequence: CASSRRGHEEKLFF.

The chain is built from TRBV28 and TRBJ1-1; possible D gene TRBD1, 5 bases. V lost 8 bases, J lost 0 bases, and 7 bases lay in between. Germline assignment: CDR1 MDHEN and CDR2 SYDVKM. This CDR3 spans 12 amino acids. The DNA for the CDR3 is TGTGCCAGCCGGGGGATGAACACTGAAGCTTTCTTT. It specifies CASRGMNTEAFF. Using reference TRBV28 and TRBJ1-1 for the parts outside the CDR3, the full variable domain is DVKVTQSSRYLVKRTGEKVFLECVQDMDHENMFWYRQDPGLGLRLIYFSYDVKMKEKGDIPEGYSVSREKKERFSLILESASTNQTSMYLCASRGMNTEAFFGQGTRLTVV.

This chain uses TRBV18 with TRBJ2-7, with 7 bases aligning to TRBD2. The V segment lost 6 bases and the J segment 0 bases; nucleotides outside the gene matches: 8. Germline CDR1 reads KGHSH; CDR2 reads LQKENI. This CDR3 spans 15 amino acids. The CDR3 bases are TGTGCCAGCTCGCCGTCGAGCGGGGTCTCCTACGAGCAGTACTTC. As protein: CASSPSSGVSYEQYF.

The CDR3 coding sequence is TGTGCCAGCAGCTTAGGCGGGGGGTTTCCTTCCTACGAGCAGTACTTC. Translated: CASSLGGGFPSYEQYF. The chain employs TRBV7-9 and TRBJ2-7; 8 bases align to TRBD2. This CDR3 contains 16 residues. The trim removed 1 base at V and 1 base at J, leaving 6 bases unmatched. CDR1 and CDR2 (germline): SEHNR, FQNEAQ (reference sequence).

The CDR3 DNA reads as TGTGCCAGCAGTAGGACAGGGGGAACTGAAGCTTTCTTT. It specifies CASSRTGGTEAFF. This chain links TRBV28 with TRBJ1-1; 10 nucleotides align to TRBD1. The CDR3 is 13 residues long. Germline-derived CDR1 and CDR2 are MDHEN and SYDVKM. Unmatched junction bases numbered 2, after V lost 5 bases and J lost 5 bases.

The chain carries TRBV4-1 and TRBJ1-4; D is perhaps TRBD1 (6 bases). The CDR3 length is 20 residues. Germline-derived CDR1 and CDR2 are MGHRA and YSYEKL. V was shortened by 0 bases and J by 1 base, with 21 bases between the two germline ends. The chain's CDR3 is CASSQDLVGGGRRTNEKLFF. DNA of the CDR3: TGCGCCAGCAGCCAAGATCTGGTTGGCGGGGGCAGGAGAACTAATGAAAAACTGTTTTTT.

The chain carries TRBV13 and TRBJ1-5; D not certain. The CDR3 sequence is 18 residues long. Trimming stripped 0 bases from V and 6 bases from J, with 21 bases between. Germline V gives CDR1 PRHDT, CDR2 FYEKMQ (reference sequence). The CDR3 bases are TGTGCCAGCAGCTTAGGGCCGTCAAAGGGAAGTTTTAGTCAGCCCCAGCATTTT. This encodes CASSLGPSKGSFSQPQHF.

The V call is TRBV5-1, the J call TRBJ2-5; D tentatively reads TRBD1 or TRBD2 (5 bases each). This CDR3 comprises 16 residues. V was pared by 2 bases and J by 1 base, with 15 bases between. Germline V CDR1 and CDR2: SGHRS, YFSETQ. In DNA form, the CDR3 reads TGCGCCAGCAGCTTTGACAAATGGGGGTCCCAAGAGACCCAGTACTTC. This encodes CASSFDKWGSQETQYF.